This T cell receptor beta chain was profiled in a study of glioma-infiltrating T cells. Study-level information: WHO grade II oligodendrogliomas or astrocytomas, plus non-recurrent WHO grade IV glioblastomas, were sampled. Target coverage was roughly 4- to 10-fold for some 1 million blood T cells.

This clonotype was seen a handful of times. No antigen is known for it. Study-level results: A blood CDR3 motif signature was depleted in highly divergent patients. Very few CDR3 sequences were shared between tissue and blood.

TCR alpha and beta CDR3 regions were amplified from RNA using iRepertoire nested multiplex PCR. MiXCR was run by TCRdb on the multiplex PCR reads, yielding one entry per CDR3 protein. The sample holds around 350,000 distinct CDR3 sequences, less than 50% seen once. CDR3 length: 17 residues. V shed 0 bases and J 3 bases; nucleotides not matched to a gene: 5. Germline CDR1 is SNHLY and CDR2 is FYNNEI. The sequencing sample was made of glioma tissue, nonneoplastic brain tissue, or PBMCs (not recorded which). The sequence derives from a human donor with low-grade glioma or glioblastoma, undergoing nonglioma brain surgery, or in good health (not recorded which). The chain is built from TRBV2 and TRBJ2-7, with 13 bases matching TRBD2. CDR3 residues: CASSEAGTSGALYEQYF. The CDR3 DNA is TGTGCCAGCAGTGAAGCGGGGACTAGCGGGGCCCTCTACGAGCAGTACTTC. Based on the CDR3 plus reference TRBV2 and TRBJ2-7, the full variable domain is EPEVTQTPSHQVTQMGQEVILRCVPISNHLYFYWYRQILGQKVEFLVSFYNNEISEKSEIFDDQFSVERPDGSNFTLKIRSTKLEDSAMYFCASSEAGTSGALYEQYFGPGTRLTVT.